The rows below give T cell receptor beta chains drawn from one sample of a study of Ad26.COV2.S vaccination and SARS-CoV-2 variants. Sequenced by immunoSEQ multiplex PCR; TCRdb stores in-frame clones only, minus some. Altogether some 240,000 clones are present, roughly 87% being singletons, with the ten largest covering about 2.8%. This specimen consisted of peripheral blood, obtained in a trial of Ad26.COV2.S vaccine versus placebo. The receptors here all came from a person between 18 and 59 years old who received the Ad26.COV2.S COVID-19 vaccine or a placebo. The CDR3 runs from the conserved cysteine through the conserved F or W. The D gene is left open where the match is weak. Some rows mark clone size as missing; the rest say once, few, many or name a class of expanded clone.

TGTGCCTGGAACAGGCAGGGGGCGTACTATGGCTACACCTTC	CAWNRQGAYYGYTF	-	TRBD1	TRBJ1-2	TRBV30
TGTGCCAGCAGCTTACGCGTAGGGGGGATTGAAGATACGCAGTATTTT	CASSLRVGGIEDTQYF	once	-	TRBJ2-3	TRBV11-2
TGTGCCAGCAGCACGGACAGGGGAACTCTCACCGGGGAGCTGTTTTTT	CASSTDRGTLTGELFF	once	TRBD1	TRBJ2-2	TRBV13
TGTGCCAGCAGCTTAGGGGCTAGCGCTAACAATGAGCAGTTCTTC	CASSLGASANNEQFF	once	-	TRBJ2-1	TRBV7-9
TGTGCCAGCAGCGTTGTAAGAGCGTCGGGCTACGGTGAAAAACTGTTTTTT	CASSVVRASGYGEKLFF	-	-	TRBJ1-4	TRBV7-9
TGTGCCAGTAGTATAACCGCCCCCCGCTCCTACAATGAGCAGTTCTTC	CASSITAPRSYNEQFF	-	-	TRBJ2-1	TRBV19
TGTGCCAGCAGCCAACCCGGGACTAGCGGGGGGGGGTCCTACAATGAGCAGTTCTTC	CASSQPGTSGGGSYNEQFF	once	TRBD2	TRBJ2-1	TRBV4-2
TGCGCCAGCAGCTTGGGCCTGGCCCCGACCTTGACAGGTGAAGCTTTCTTT	CASSLGLAPTLTGEAFF	-	-	TRBJ1-1	TRBV5-1
TGTGCCAGCTCGAGGACTAGCGGGAGTCCGGCCGGGGAGCTGTTTTTT	CASSRTSGSPAGELFF	once	TRBD2	TRBJ2-2	TRBV18
TGTGCCAGCAGCTTGGGGACAGGGGGCGGCGGCAATCAGCCCCAGCATTTT	CASSLGTGGGGNQPQHF	-	TRBD1	TRBJ1-5	TRBV7-9
TGTGCCAGCAGCCTAGATGGCGGAAACACTGAAGCTTTCTTT	CASSLDGGNTEAFF	-	-	TRBJ1-1	TRBV7-3